One and the same sample provided the 7 T cell receptor beta chains below, sequenced in a study of vaccination and CD4 T cells after COVID-19. Scientists ran DNA taken from cultured CD4+ T cells through the Oncomine TCR Beta short-read assay for sequencing. Via MiXCR, TCRdb re-called the PCR reads, giving one row per CDR3 protein. The table has around 16,000 distinct CDR3 sequences, approximately 50% seen once; the top ten hold nearly 7.5%. Noted treatment: approximately 11-day PBMC culture with coronavirus spike peptide pools or control peptides (ViraFEST assay). The antigens for these receptors are not known. The sequenced sample consisted of CD4+ T cells from blood, cultured in vitro. The receptors originated from a human donor who had recovered from COVID-19.

The gene calls are TRBV20-1 and TRBJ1-2; TRBD1 aligns across 7 bases. The CDR3 runs to 14 residues. The ends lost 0 bases at V and 6 bases at J; junction bases unmatched: 7. Per the germline V gene, CDR1 is DFQATT and CDR2 is SNEGSKA (reference sequence). CDR3 region: CSARDRLGGDGYTF. The CDR3 DNA follows: TGCAGTGCTAGAGATCGATTAGGGGGCGATGGCTACACCTTC.

V is TRBV12-3 or TRBV12-4 and J is TRBJ2-7; 9 bases agree with TRBD1. The CDR3 has 14 residues. The V and J ends lost 5 bases and 4 bases, in that order; junction bases with no gene match: 6. This chain's CDR3 is CASSRDRVGYEQYF. In nucleotides, the CDR3 is TGTGCCAGCAGTCGGGACAGGGTTGGGTACGAGCAGTACTTC.

The chain links TRBV20-1 to TRBJ2-1; 8 nucleotides match TRBD2. Germline CDR1 is DFQATT and CDR2 is SNEGSKA (reference sequence). The CDR3 loop spans 19 amino acids. J was trimmed by 2 bases and V by 0 bases; bases with no gene match: 15. CDR3 sequence (DNA): TGCAGTGCTAGAGATTACAGTGCGGGAGGTAAAGGAACCTACAATGAGCAGTTCTTC. Its translation: CSARDYSAGGKGTYNEQFF.

The chain uses TRBV2 and TRBJ2-3, with a possible D match to TRBD2 (6 bases). There are 14 residues in the CDR3. Trimming took off 7 bases at V and 0 bases at J, with 11 bases between the two ends. CDR1 is SNHLY, CDR2 FYNNEI, per germline. In nucleotides, the CDR3 is TGTGCCAGCAAGTATAGCGGTAGCACAGATACGCAGTATTTT. Translated: CASKYSGSTDTQYF.

This clonotype was detected a few times. The chain combines TRBV20-1 with TRBJ1-5, with D perhaps TRBD1 (5 bases). V was pared by 5 bases and J by 6 bases, with 23 bases between. CDR1 is DFQATT, CDR2 SNEGSKA, per germline (reference sequence). The CDR3 extends over 16 amino acids. The DNA of the CDR3 is TGCAGTGCTCGGACACCTAAGCCTGATGGGGGTCAGCCCCAGCATTTT. Protein: CSARTPKPDGGQPQHF.

This clonotype showed up just a few times. The rearrangement joins TRBV2 to TRBJ1-5; 7 positions agree with TRBD1. The germline CDR1 and CDR2 sequences are SNHLY and FYNNEI. This CDR3 region has 15 residues. Trimming removed 6 bases from V and 0 bases from J; junction bases left unmatched: 5. The chain's CDR3 is CASSATGRSNQPQHF. CDR3 nucleotide sequence: TGTGCCAGCAGCGCGACAGGGCGTAGCAATCAGCCCCAGCATTTT.

The V gene is TRBV2, the J gene TRBJ1-1; tentative D call: TRBD1 (5 bases). This CDR3 region has 12 residues. Germline CDR1 and CDR2: SNHLY and FYNNEI. The V gene lost 5 bases and the J gene lost 11 bases, with 15 bases spanning the gap. The CDR3 protein is CASSSGTRPAFF. The CDR3 DNA is TGTGCCAGCAGTTCCGGGACCCGCCCGGCTTTCTTT.